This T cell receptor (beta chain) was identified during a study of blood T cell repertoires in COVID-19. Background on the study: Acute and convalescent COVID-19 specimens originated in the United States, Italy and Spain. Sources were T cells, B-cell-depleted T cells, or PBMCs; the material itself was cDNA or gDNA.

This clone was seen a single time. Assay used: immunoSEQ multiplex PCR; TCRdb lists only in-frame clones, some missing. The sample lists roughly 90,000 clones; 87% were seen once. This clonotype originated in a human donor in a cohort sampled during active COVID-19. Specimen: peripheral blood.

CDR3 sequence: CASSLPGLVTYNEQFF. CDR3 sequence (DNA): TGTGCCAGCAGCCTGCCGGGACTAGTGACCTACAATGAGCAGTTCTTC. This chain links TRBV13 with TRBJ2-1, with TRBD2 matching 8 bases. The CDR3 extends over 16 amino acids. V was pared by 5 bases and J by 2 bases, with 8 bases of the junction left unmatched. In germline, CDR1 is PRHDT, CDR2 FYEKMQ (reference sequence).